The 26 T cell receptor beta chains below all came from one sample that was sequenced in a study of blood T cell repertoires in COVID-19. Sequencing was performed with immunoSEQ multiplex PCR; in TCRdb, only in-frame clones are kept and a portion is missing. The table has about 100,000 clones, about 89% seen once. Sequencing was done on a sample of peripheral blood. The origin of the receptors is a man in his fifties with acute or convalescent COVID-19.

The chain couples TRBV24-1 to TRBJ2-1; D gene unclear. V was shortened by 5 bases and J by 5 bases, with 3 bases between the two germline ends. Germline CDR1 is KGHDR and CDR2 is SFDVKD. The CDR3 is 11 amino acids. CDR3 loop: CATSVDNEQFF. As DNA, the CDR3 is TGTGCCACCAGTGTAGACAATGAGCAGTTCTTC.

The chain carries TRBV28 and TRBJ1-1; the D gene is possibly TRBD1 (5 bases). Germline CDR1 reads MDHEN; CDR2 reads SYDVKM. V was pared by 3 bases and J by 0 bases, with 8 bases between. The CDR3 runs to 14 residues. The CDR3 DNA sequence: TGTGCCAGCAGTTTCGGGGGGATGAACACTGAAGCTTTCTTT. Protein: CASSFGGMNTEAFF.

The rearrangement joins TRBV6-5 to TRBJ1-4; TRBD1 is a possible D gene (5 bases). Per the germline V gene, CDR1 is MNHEY and CDR2 is SVGAGI. The V end lost 7 bases, the J end lost 7 bases, and 13 bases lay between the germline ends. The CDR3 extends over 13 amino acids. CDR3 amino acids: CASTGQGVEKLFF. CDR3 DNA: TGTGCCAGCACTGGTCAGGGTGTTGAAAAACTGTTTTTT.

This chain connects TRBV10-3 to TRBJ1-5; 10 bases are a match to TRBD1. Germline loops: CDR1 ENHRY, CDR2 SYGVKD. The CDR3 has 15 residues. Unmatched junction bases numbered 2, after V lost 3 bases and J lost 3 bases. CDR3 DNA sequence: TGTGCCATCAGTGATGGGACAGGGGACAATCAGCCCCAGCATTTT. Translation: CAISDGTGDNQPQHF.

In its sample, this clone was seen once. This chain connects TRBV19 to TRBJ1-6; D perhaps matches TRBD1 (5 bases). Trimming pared 5 bases from V and 7 bases from J, leaving 24 bases between. The V gene's germline CDR1 is LNHDA and CDR2 SQIVND (reference sequence). The CDR3 is made up of 18 amino acids. CDR3 amino acids: CASSFMHLGAPDNSPLHF. The CDR3 nucleotides are TGTGCCAGTAGTTTCATGCATTTAGGGGCGCCAGACAATTCACCCCTCCACTTT.

V usage is TRBV12-3 or TRBV12-4 and J usage is TRBJ2-3; D not certain. The CDR3 is made up of 12 amino acids. V was shortened by 3 bases and J by 3 bases, with 4 bases between the two germline ends. The CDR3, as DNA: TGTGCCAGCAGTTTGGAGACAGATACGCAGTATTTT. Protein: CASSLETDTQYF.

The V and J genes are TRBV5-1 and TRBJ2-3; TRBD2 agrees at 7 bases. The germline CDR1 and CDR2 sequences are SGHRS and YFSETQ. The length of the CDR3 is 16 residues. Trimming took 0 bases from V and 6 from J; bases not matched to a gene: 10. The CDR3 is CASSLVKTSSADTQYF. The DNA for the CDR3 is TGCGCCAGCAGCTTGGTCAAGACTAGCAGTGCCGATACGCAGTATTTT. Variable domain in full (rest from reference TRBV5-1 and TRBJ2-3): KAGVTQTPRYLIKTRGQQVTLSCSPISGHRSVSWYQQTPGQGLQFLFEYFSETQRNKGNFPGRFSGRQFSNSRSEMNVSTLELGDSALYLCASSLVKTSSADTQYFGPGTRLTVL.

The rearrangement joins TRBV7-2 to TRBJ2-1, with D possibly TRBD2 on 5 matching bases. The CDR3 is 15 amino acids. Trimming removed 1 base at V and 6 bases at J, with 13 bases between. The germline CDR1 and CDR2 sequences are SGHTA and FQGNSA. The CDR3 reads CASSLVAGAGNEQFF. CDR3 DNA sequence: TGTGCCAGCAGCTTAGTCGCGGGCGCTGGCAATGAGCAGTTCTTC.

The rearrangement links TRBV3-1 (or the pseudogene TRBV3-2) to TRBJ1-1, with D maybe TRBD1 (5 bases). This CDR3 is built from 14 residues. CDR1 and CDR2 (germline): LGHDT, YNNKEL (reference sequence). V lost 4 bases and J lost 1, with 10 bases in between. This CDR3 is CASSPSDRNTEAFF. Here the CDR3 DNA reads TGTGCCAGCAGCCCATCCGACAGGAACACTGAAGCTTTCTTT.

This sequence joins TRBV18 and TRBJ1-4; D possibly corresponds to TRBD1 (5 bases). The CDR3 loop spans 14 amino acids. Germline loops: CDR1 KGHSH, CDR2 LQKENI. With 6 bases removed from V and 7 bases from J, the gap between germline ends came to 15 bases. DNA of the CDR3: TGTGCCAGCTCCTATGGGCCCCAGGGTGAAAAACTGTTTTTT. Amino acids: CASSYGPQGEKLFF.

In this sample, this clone turned up once. The chain joins TRBV7-9 to TRBJ2-5; 10 bases fit TRBD2. Germline V gene data show CDR1 as SEHNR and CDR2 as FQNEAQ (reference sequence). Trimming took 6 bases from V and 5 from J; bases not matched to a gene: 12. The CDR3 totals 16 residues. The CDR3: CASSLSSGGRSETQYF. The CDR3 DNA reads as TGTGCCAGCAGTTTATCTAGCGGGGGTCGCTCGGAGACCCAGTACTTC. The whole variable domain, filled in from reference TRBV7-9 and TRBJ2-5, reads DTGVSQNPRHKITKRGQNVTFRCDPISEHNRLYWYRQTLGQGPEFLTYFQNEAQLEKSRLLSDRFSAERPKGSFSTLEIQRTEQGDSAMYLCASSLSSGGRSETQYFGPGTRLLVL.

The V call is TRBV5-5, the J call TRBJ2-7; possible D gene TRBD1, 5 bases. The V gene's germline CDR1 is SGHKS and CDR2 YYEKEE (reference sequence). The V end was cut by 4 bases, the J end by 2 bases, with 16 bases between. The CDR3 has 15 amino acids. The CDR3 nucleotides read TGTGCCAGCAGCCTCTTGGACACCCAAGCCTACGAGCAGTACTTC. Translated, it gives CASSLLDTQAYEQYF.

V is TRBV6-1 and J is TRBJ1-2; D is unclear. The CDR3 loop spans 14 amino acids. V was clipped by 2 bases and J by 3 bases, with 10 bases between them. Per the germline V gene, CDR1 is MNHNS and CDR2 is SASEGT. The CDR3 DNA is TGTGCCAGCAGTGAACCTCAGATCCACTATGGCTACACCTTC. It is translated as CASSEPQIHYGYTF.

This clone was recorded a few times. The V and J genes are TRBV19 and TRBJ2-3; 11 bases fit TRBD1. Germline V lookup: CDR1 LNHDA, CDR2 SQIVND (reference sequence). Trimming cost V 6 bases and J 3 bases; bases outside gene matches: 8. The CDR3 runs to 16 residues. The CDR3 DNA is TGTGCCAGTAGCCCCGGGACAGGGGGGTTGACAGATACGCAGTATTTT. The encoded protein is CASSPGTGGLTDTQYF.

The CDR3 protein is CASSQEKGQLTGELFF. CDR3 nucleotide sequence: TGTGCCAGCAGCCAAGAGAAGGGACAGCTCACCGGGGAGCTGTTTTTT. This chain links TRBV14 with TRBJ2-2; TRBD1 aligns across 7 bases. With V trimmed by 0 bases and J by 4 bases, 5 bases remained unmatched. CDR3 length: 16 residues. CDR1 and CDR2 from the germline V gene are SGHDN and FVKESK.

V gene TRBV2 combines with J gene TRBJ1-5; D is unresolved. Trimming pared 3 bases from V and 4 bases from J, leaving 7 bases between. Germline V gene data show CDR1 as SNHLY and CDR2 as FYNNEI. There are 13 residues in the CDR3. CDR3 in amino acids: CASSDRENQPQHF. In DNA form, the CDR3 reads TGTGCCAGCAGTGACCGAGAGAATCAGCCCCAGCATTTT.

V usage is TRBV5-1 and J usage is TRBJ2-5; 13 nucleotides line up with TRBD2. The V segment lost 4 bases and the J segment 5 bases; nucleotides outside the gene matches: 8. The CDR3 extends over 16 amino acids. CDR1 SGHRS and CDR2 YFSETQ come from the germline V gene. The CDR3 loop is CASSPTSGGFRETQYF. The DNA for the CDR3 is TGCGCCAGCAGCCCGACTAGCGGGGGGTTCCGGGAGACCCAGTACTTC.

J is TRBJ1-1 and V is TRBV6-5, with D perhaps TRBD1 (5 bases). The CDR3 length is 15 residues. The V end was cut by 5 bases, the J end by 5 bases, with 18 bases between. Germline assignment: CDR1 MNHEY and CDR2 SVGAGI. CDR3 DNA: TGTGCCAGCAGTCCCCGCGCCAGGGCCGCGACTGAAGCTTTCTTT. Its protein is CASSPRARAATEAFF.

This chain joins TRBV28 and TRBJ1-6, with 9 nucleotides matching TRBD1. The CDR3 runs to 15 residues. The V gene's germline CDR1 is MDHEN and CDR2 SYDVKM. J was trimmed by 7 bases and V by 5 bases; bases with no gene match: 6. The CDR3 DNA is TGTGCCAGCAGTGCGGGACAGGGAGTAAATTCACCCCTCCACTTT. Amino acid sequence: CASSAGQGVNSPLHF.

This chain links TRBV18 with TRBJ2-5, with 7 nucleotides matching TRBD1. The junction had 5 bases not matched to a gene; V was cut back by 5 bases and J by 2 bases. The CDR3 is 14 amino acids. CDR1 is KGHSH, CDR2 LQKENI, per germline. CDR3 residues: CASSIRDSQETQYF. The CDR3 DNA follows: TGTGCCAGCTCAATCCGGGACAGTCAAGAGACCCAGTACTTC.

This rearrangement joins TRBV7-2 to TRBJ1-4, with D possibly matching TRBD1 (6 bases). The V end lost 1 base, the J end lost 10 bases, and 19 bases lay between the germline ends. The CDR3 has 16 residues. Germline CDR1 SGHTA, CDR2 FQGNSA. CDR3 coding DNA: TGTGCCAGCAGCTTAGAGGGGGGGCCAGGGTTGGGAAAACTGTTTTTT. It yields the protein CASSLEGGPGLGKLFF.

This clone was picked up one time. The rearrangement links TRBV7-9 to TRBJ2-3, with a weak D call TRBD2 (7 bases). CDR3 length: 15 residues. CDR1 is SEHNR and CDR2 is FQNEAQ in the germline V gene (reference sequence). V was trimmed by 0 bases and J by 3 bases, leaving 10 bases between them. Here the CDR3 reads CASSLAGGATDTQYF. CDR3 DNA sequence: TGTGCCAGCAGCTTAGCGGGGGGGGCTACAGATACGCAGTATTTT.

This chain connects TRBV5-5 to TRBJ1-1, with D possibly TRBD1 on 5 matching bases. Trimming left V 4 bases short and J 1 base short, with 8 bases between. The length of the CDR3 is 13 residues. Germline loops: CDR1 SGHKS, CDR2 YYEKEE (reference sequence). This chain's CDR3 is CASSRTGNTEAFF. The CDR3 nucleotides read TGTGCCAGCAGCCGTACAGGGAACACTGAAGCTTTCTTT.

V gene TRBV4-1 combines with J gene TRBJ2-1; D might be TRBD2 (5 bases). The CDR3 is 14 amino acids. Trimming left V 0 bases short and J 4 bases short, with 7 bases between. Germline V gives CDR1 MGHRA, CDR2 YSYEKL. The CDR3 region is CASSQESGYNEQFF. Here the CDR3 DNA reads TGCGCCAGCAGCCAAGAGAGCGGTTACAATGAGCAGTTCTTC.

The chain joins TRBV5-1 to TRBJ1-4; D not certain. In germline, CDR1 is SGHRS, CDR2 YFSETQ. With 4 bases removed from V and 4 bases from J, the gap between germline ends came to 14 bases. The CDR3 is 15 residues long. Here the CDR3 reads CASSRTAGINEKLFF. The DNA for the CDR3 is TGCGCCAGCAGCCGTACGGCAGGAATTAATGAAAAACTGTTTTTT. Supplemented by reference TRBV5-1 and TRBJ1-4, the full variable domain reads KAGVTQTPRYLIKTRGQQVTLSCSPISGHRSVSWYQQTPGQGLQFLFEYFSETQRNKGNFPGRFSGRQFSNSRSEMNVSTLELGDSALYLCASSRTAGINEKLFFGSGTQLSVL.

The chain carries TRBV9 and TRBJ2-1; maybe TRBD2 (5 bases). The CDR3 length is 16 residues. Trimming removed 4 bases from V and 3 bases from J, with 17 bases in between. Germline V gives CDR1 SGDLS, CDR2 YYNGEE. In DNA form, the CDR3 reads TGTGCCAGCAGCCCCCAACCTGGACTGGACTACAATGAGCAGTTCTTC. Protein product: CASSPQPGLDYNEQFF.